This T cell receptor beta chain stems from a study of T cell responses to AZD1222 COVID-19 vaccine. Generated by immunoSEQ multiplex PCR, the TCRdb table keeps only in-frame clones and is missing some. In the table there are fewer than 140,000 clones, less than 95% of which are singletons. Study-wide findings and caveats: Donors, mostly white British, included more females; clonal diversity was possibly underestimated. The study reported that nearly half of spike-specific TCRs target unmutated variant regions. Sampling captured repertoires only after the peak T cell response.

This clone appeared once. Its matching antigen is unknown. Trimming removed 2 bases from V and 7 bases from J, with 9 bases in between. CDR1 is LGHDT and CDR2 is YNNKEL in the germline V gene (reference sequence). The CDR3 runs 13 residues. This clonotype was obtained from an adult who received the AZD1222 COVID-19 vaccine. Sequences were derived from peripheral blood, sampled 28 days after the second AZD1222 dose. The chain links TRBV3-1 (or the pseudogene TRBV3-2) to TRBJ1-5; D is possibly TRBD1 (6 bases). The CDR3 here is CASSQSQGQPQHF. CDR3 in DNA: TGTGCCAGCAGCCAATCACAGGGACAGCCCCAGCATTTT.